The rows below give T cell receptor beta chains drawn from one sample of a study of post-analysis software for immune sequencing data. TCRdb re-called the PCR reads through MiXCR, storing one row per CDR3 protein. The sample lists fewer than 850,000 distinct CDR3 sequences, under 60% seen once, with over 4.5% in the top ten. Sequencing input: blood. These receptor sequences come from a girl aged 10 to 17 with multiple sclerosis. Both conserved end residues are part of each CDR3. D genes are given only for firm matches. Some rows have no size entry. The others give once, few or many, or a class for an expanded clone.

TRBJ2-1,TRBV6-1,.,few,TGTGCCAGCAGTGAGAGGGGTGAGCAGTTCTTC,CASSERGEQFF
TRBJ2-1,TRBV20-1,.,.,TGCAGTGCTGGCCCAGCCGGGATCTACAATGAGCAGTTCTTC,CSAGPAGIYNEQFF
TRBJ2-3,TRBV24-1,.,.,TGTGCCTCCTCAAGGGAACCTTGCTATCCTACGCAGTATTTT,CASSREPCYPTQYF
TRBJ2-5,TRBV6-2/TRBV6-3,.,once,TGTGCCAGCATTAACGGGCTGGAAGAGACCCAGTACTTC,CASINGLEETQYF
TRBJ2-5,TRBV20-1,.,few,TGCAGTGCTACAAGGACAGTCCTACAAGAGACCCAGTACTTC,CSATRTVLQETQYF
TRBJ2-6,TRBV11-2,.,.,TGTGCCAGCAGCTTAGATCGTATAGCCGGGGCCAACGTCCTGACTTTC,CASSLDRIAGANVLTF
TRBJ2-7,TRBV13,TRBD2,.,TGTGCCAGCAGCCTAGGGAGGGCCCTTGTGAACGAGCAGTACTTC,CASSLGRALVNEQYF
TRBJ2-5,TRBV30,.,.,TGTGCCTGCCACACTCCGGGCGTTCAGTACTTC,CACHTPGVQYF
TRBJ2-7,TRBV7-2,TRBD2,.,TGTGCCAGCAGCTCGCTAGCGGGAGTAGTCTACGAGCAGTACTTC,CASSSLAGVVYEQYF
TRBJ2-1,TRBV5-6,.,.,TGTGCCAGCACCCTAACCCCAGGCTCCTACAATGAGCAGTTCTTC,CASTLTPGSYNEQFF
TRBJ2-7,TRBV7-3,TRBD1,.,TGTGCCAGCAGCTTTGACAGGGACTACGAGCAGTACTTC,CASSFDRDYEQYF
TRBJ2-7,TRBV10-3,TRBD1,.,TGTGCCATCAGTGAGGAGGGACAGGCAAACTACGAGCAGTACTTC,CAISEEGQANYEQYF
TRBJ2-7,TRBV20-1,.,few,TGCAGTGCTAGCCCAACCACGAGCGGGCACGAGCAGTACTTC,CSASPTTSGHEQYF
TRBJ1-6,TRBV5-1,.,few,TGCGCCAGCAGCGGGACGGGGCCAAATTCACCCCTCCACTTT,CASSGTGPNSPLHF
TRBJ2-1,TRBV6-5,TRBD2,.,TGTGCCAGCAGTTCCCCGGGACTAGTGGGAGTGGCCCACAATGAGCAGTTCTTC,CASSSPGLVGVAHNEQFF
TRBJ2-7,TRBV6-2/TRBV6-3,TRBD2,.,TGTGCCAGCAGTCAAGATAGCGGGAGCGGGTACGAGCAGTACTTC,CASSQDSGSGYEQYF
TRBJ2-5,TRBV7-9,.,.,TGTGCCAGCAGCTCGCCAGGGCAGGCGCAAGAGACCCAGTACTTC,CASSSPGQAQETQYF
TRBJ2-1,TRBV10-3,TRBD2,.,TGTGCCATCAGTGAAGGGCTAGCGGGAGGATCCTACAATGAGCAGTTCTTC,CAISEGLAGGSYNEQFF
TRBJ2-7,TRBV7-2,TRBD2,.,TGTGCCAGCAGCATGAATAGCGGGAGGGCCTACGAGCAGTACTTC,CASSMNSGRAYEQYF
TRBJ1-2,TRBV6-1,.,.,TGTGCCAGCACCCACGGAGGGGCAGGAGGCTACACCTTC,CASTHGGAGGYTF
TRBJ2-2,TRBV28,TRBD2,.,TGTGCCAGCCGTACACCGCGGGAGTCTTCCACCGGGGAGCTGTTTTTT,CASRTPRESSTGELFF
TRBJ2-3,TRBV2,TRBD2,.,TGTGCCAGCAGTGAATCCGGAGCGGGAGGACCCACAGATACGCAGTATTTT,CASSESGAGGPTDTQYF
TRBJ2-7,TRBV6-1,.,.,TGTGCCAGCGGGGCGACTGGCTACGAGCAGTACTTC,CASGATGYEQYF
TRBJ2-5,TRBV4-2,TRBD2,few,TGTGCCAGCAGCCAAGATGCAGCGGGAACCTACAAGCAGTACTTC,CASSQDAAGTYKQYF
TRBJ2-7,TRBV7-2,.,.,TGTGCCAGCAGCTTAGTAAGGACCTACGAGCAGTACTTC,CASSLVRTYEQYF
TRBJ2-7,TRBV4-1,TRBD2,.,TGCGCCAGCAGCCAAGAAGGAATAGCGGGAGGGGGATCCTACGAGCAGTACTTC,CASSQEGIAGGGSYEQYF
TRBJ1-2,TRBV5-6,.,.,TGTGCCAGCACCGGCGGGGGTTTTTACTATGGCTACACCTTC,CASTGGGFYYGYTF
TRBJ2-5,TRBV5-6,TRBD2,few,TGTGCCAGCAGCAGTCGGACTAGTTCCAGGCAGACCCAGTACTTC,CASSSRTSSRQTQYF
TRBJ2-3,TRBV27,TRBD2,.,TGTGCCAGCAGTTTATTATCCCCTAGCGGGGTCAACACAGATACGCAGTATTTT,CASSLLSPSGVNTDTQYF
TRBJ2-7,TRBV7-2,.,few,TGTGCCAGCAGCTTAGGTGGTTGGTACGAGCAGTACTTC,CASSLGGWYEQYF
TRBJ2-1,TRBV30,.,.,TGTGCCTGGAGTGTGGGTACGAGCTCCTACAATGAGCAGTTCTTC,CAWSVGTSSYNEQFF
TRBJ2-1,TRBV29-1,.,few,TGCAGCGTCGGTTCAAATGGCAATGAGCAGTTCTTC,CSVGSNGNEQFF
TRBJ2-1,TRBV29-1,TRBD2,few,TGCAGCGTTGAAGTCGGACTAGCGGGAGGGAAGCAGTTCTTC,CSVEVGLAGGKQFF
TRBJ2-1,TRBV5-1,TRBD2,few,TGCGCCAGCAGCTTGTACGGGGGGGCCTCCAATGAGCAGTTCTTC,CASSLYGGASNEQFF
TRBJ2-1,TRBV11-3,TRBD2,.,TGTGCCAGTAGCTTAGTCCCTAGCGGGAGAGGTGAGCAGTTCTTC,CASSLVPSGRGEQFF
TRBJ2-1,TRBV5-6,TRBD2,few,TGTGCCAGCAGCTTGTTGGCTAGCGGGTACTCCTACAATGAGCAGTTCTTC,CASSLLASGYSYNEQFF
TRBJ2-7,TRBV7-2,TRBD1,few,TGTGCCAGCAGCTTTCGACAGGGTATAATGGGTGAGCAGTACTTC,CASSFRQGIMGEQYF
TRBJ2-5,TRBV6-5,TRBD2,few,TGTGCCAGCAGTACCTCTTCCGCGGGAGAGCAAGAGACCCAGTACTTC,CASSTSSAGEQETQYF
TRBJ2-3,TRBV3-1,.,.,TGTGCCAGCAGCCAAGAAGTCCTAGACGACACAGATACGCAGTATTTT,CASSQEVLDDTDTQYF
TRBJ2-1,TRBV24-1,TRBD2,.,TGTGCCACCAGTGATTCCTTGGGGGGGAGAGGTTTGGTAAAGCAGTTCTTC,CATSDSLGGRGLVKQFF
TRBJ2-3,TRBV7-2,.,.,TGTGCCAGCAGCTTCCTAGCGCGAGGTCCAGATACGCAGTATTTT,CASSFLARGPDTQYF
TRBJ2-1,TRBV2,.,.,TGTGCCAGCAGTGATCCGACTGAAACCTACAATGAGCAGTTCTTC,CASSDPTETYNEQFF
TRBJ2-4,TRBV7-2,.,.,TGTGCCAGCCTGGGGGGGGCAGGAAACATTCAGTACTTC,CASLGGAGNIQYF
TRBJ2-1,TRBV29-1,.,few,TGCAGCGTCGAAAGGGGAGACGGTTTCCCCTACAATGAGCAGTTCTTC,CSVERGDGFPYNEQFF
TRBJ1-1,TRBV2,.,.,TGTGCCAGCAGTGAATTGGTCGGGGGGAACACTGAAGCTTTCTTT,CASSELVGGNTEAFF
TRBJ2-1,TRBV20-1,.,.,TGCAGTGCTCCGGACTCGAGCTCCTACAATGAGCAGTTCTTC,CSAPDSSSYNEQFF
TRBJ1-4,TRBV12-3/TRBV12-4,.,.,TGTGCCAGCAGTTCCAAGTGGACTGATGAAAAACTGTTTTTT,CASSSKWTDEKLFF
TRBJ2-3,TRBV7-3,.,.,TGTGCCAGCAGCATTCTTCCTGGTACAGATACGCAGTATTTT,CASSILPGTDTQYF
TRBJ1-6,TRBV18,.,.,TGTGCCAGCTCACCAAGGGGCGACAGAGACATTTATAATTCACCCCTCCACTTT,CASSPRGDRDIYNSPLHF